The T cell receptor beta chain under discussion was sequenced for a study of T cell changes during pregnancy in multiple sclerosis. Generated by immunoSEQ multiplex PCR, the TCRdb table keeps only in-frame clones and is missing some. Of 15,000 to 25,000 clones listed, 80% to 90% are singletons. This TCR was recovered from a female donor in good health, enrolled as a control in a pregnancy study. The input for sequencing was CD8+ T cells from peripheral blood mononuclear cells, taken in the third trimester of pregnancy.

The CDR3 DNA is TGCAGCGTGGAGGGAAACTATGGCTACACCTTC. Encoded protein: CSVEGNYGYTF. The genes are TRBV29-1 and TRBJ1-2; D remains ambiguous. The V end was cut by 6 bases, the J end by 2 bases, with 7 bases between. The CDR3 runs to 11 residues. The V gene's germline CDR1 is SQVTM and CDR2 ANQGSEA.